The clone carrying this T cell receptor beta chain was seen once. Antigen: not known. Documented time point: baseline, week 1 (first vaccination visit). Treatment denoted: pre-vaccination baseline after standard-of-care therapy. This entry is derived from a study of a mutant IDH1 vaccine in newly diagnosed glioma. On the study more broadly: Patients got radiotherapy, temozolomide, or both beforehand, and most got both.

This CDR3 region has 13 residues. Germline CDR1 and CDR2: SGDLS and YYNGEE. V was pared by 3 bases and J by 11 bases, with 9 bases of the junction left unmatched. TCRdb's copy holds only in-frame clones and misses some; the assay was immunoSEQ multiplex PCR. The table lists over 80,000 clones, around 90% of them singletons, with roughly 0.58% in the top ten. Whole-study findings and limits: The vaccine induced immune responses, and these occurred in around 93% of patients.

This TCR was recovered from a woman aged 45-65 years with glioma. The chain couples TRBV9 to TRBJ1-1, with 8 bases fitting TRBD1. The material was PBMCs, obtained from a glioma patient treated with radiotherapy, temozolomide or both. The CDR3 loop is CASSGKLQGDAFF. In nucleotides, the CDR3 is TGTGCCAGCAGCGGTAAACTACAGGGGGACGCTTTCTTT. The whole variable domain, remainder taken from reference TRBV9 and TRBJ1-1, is DSGVTQTPKHLITATGQRVTLRCSPRSGDLSVYWYQQSLDQGLQFLIQYYNGEERAKGNILERFSAQQFPDLHSELNLSSLELGDSALYFCASSGKLQGDAFFGQGTRLTVV.